Below are 2 T cell receptor beta chains sequenced from a single sample in a study of blood T cell repertoires in COVID-19. Data came from immunoSEQ multiplex PCR; TCRdb stores just in-frame clones and leaves some out. This table holds about 130,000 clones, approximately 83% found once. The sample comprised PBMCs or T cells enriched from blood (not recorded which). The receptor set was obtained from a man in his fifties who had recovered from COVID-19.

The chain is built from TRBV6-5 and TRBJ2-7, with D maybe TRBD1 (6 bases). The V end lost 4 bases, the J end lost 7 bases, and 11 bases lay between the germline ends. The CDR3 consists of 12 residues. In germline, CDR1 is MNHEY, CDR2 SVGAGI. The CDR3 DNA follows: TGTGCCAGCAGTTTCGGACAGATGGAGCAGTACTTC. Encoded protein: CASSFGQMEQYF.

The gene calls are TRBV7-3 and TRBJ2-6; 8 bases agree with TRBD2. CDR1 and CDR2 (germline): SGHTA, FQGTGA. The CDR3 totals 19 residues. The V gene end was trimmed by 5 bases and the J gene end by 0 bases; junction bases not matched to a gene: 12. The CDR3 coding sequence is TGTGCCAGCAGCCACCCCCCCGGGGGGGTGGGCTCTGGGGCCAACGTCCTGACTTTC. As protein: CASSHPPGGVGSGANVLTF. The full variable domain, completed using reference TRBV7-3 and TRBJ2-6, is GAGVSQTPSNKVTEKGKYVELRCDPISGHTALYWYRQSLGQGPEFLIYFQGTGAADDSGLPNDRFFAVRPEGSVSTLKIQRTERGDSAVYLCASSHPPGGVGSGANVLTFGAGSRLTVL.